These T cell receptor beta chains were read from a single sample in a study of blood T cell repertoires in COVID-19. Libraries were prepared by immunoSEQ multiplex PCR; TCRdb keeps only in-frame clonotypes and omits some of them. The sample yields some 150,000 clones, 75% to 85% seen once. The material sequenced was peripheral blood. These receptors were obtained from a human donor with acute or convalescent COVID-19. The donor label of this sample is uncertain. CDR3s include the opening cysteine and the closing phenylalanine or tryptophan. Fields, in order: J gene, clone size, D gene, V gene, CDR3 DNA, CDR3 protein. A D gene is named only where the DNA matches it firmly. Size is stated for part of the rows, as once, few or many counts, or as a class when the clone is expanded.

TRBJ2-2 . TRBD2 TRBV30 TGTGCCTGGAGTCAGAACGGGGGGAGGGAGCTGTTTTTT CAWSQNGGRELFF
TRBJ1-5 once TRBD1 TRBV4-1 TGCGCCAGCAGCACAGGACAGGGTTCGGCTCAGCCCCAGCATTTT CASSTGQGSAQPQHF
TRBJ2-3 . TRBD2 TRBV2 TGTGCCAACCGTGATAGCGGGGGGGGCCCAGATACGCAGTATTTT CANRDSGGGPDTQYF
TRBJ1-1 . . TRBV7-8 TGTGCCAGCAGCTCTCAGGGTACTGAAGCTTTCTTT CASSSQGTEAFF
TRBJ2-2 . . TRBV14 TGTGCCAGCAGCCAAGAGGGCAGGGCCATAGGGGAGCTGTTTTTT CASSQEGRAIGELFF
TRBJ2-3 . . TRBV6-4 TGTGCCAGCAGTGACTCAGCGGGTGGTGCAGATACGCAGTATTTT CASSDSAGGADTQYF
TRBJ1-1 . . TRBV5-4 TGTGCCAGCAGCTTCGGGGGGAACACTGAAGCTTTCTTT CASSFGGNTEAFF
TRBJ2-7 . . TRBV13 TGTGCCAGCAGCTTGGGGGCCAGCTCCTACGAGCAGTACTTC CASSLGASSYEQYF
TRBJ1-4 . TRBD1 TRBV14 TGTGCCAGCAGCCAGCGGGGACAGGGCGCGATGTGGAATGAAAAACTGTTTTTT CASSQRGQGAMWNEKLFF
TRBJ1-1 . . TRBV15 TGTGCCACCAGCACCCGGACACTCTGGATGAACACTGAAGCTTTCTTT CATSTRTLWMNTEAFF
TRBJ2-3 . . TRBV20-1 TGCAGTGCTAGTGGGGGAAGGGGCCGCACAGATACGCAGTATTTT CSASGGRGRTDTQYF
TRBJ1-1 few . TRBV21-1 TGTGCCAGCCCACGGACAGACACGACGAACACTGAAGCTTTCTTT CASPRTDTTNTEAFF
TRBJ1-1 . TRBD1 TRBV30 TGTGCCTGGAGTTCAGGGGGGAACACTGAAGCTTTCTTT CAWSSGGNTEAFF
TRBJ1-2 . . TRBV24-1 TGTGCCACCAGTGACCCGCGCAAAAACTATGGCTACACCTTC CATSDPRKNYGYTF
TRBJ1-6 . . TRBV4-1 TGCGCCAGCAGCCAAGACAGGGATGATTCACCCCTCCACTTT CASSQDRDDSPLHF
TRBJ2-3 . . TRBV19 TGTGCCAGTACCCCGACAGTAAAGGATACGCAGTATTTT CASTPTVKDTQYF
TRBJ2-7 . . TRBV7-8 TGTGCCAGCAGCTTAGAACAGCACACCTACGAGCAGTACTTC CASSLEQHTYEQYF
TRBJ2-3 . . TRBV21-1 TGTGCCAGCAGCAAAAAGAGGGCCGGGGACACTCGAACCACAGATACGCAGTATTTT CASSKKRAGDTRTTDTQYF
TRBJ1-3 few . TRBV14 TGTGCCAGCAGTCAGGGACGGGGGGCCGGTGGAAACACCATATATTTT CASSQGRGAGGNTIYF
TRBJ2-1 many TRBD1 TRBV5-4 TGTGCCAGCATGCCAACAGGGGCCCCGAGGCAGTTCTTC CASMPTGAPRQFF
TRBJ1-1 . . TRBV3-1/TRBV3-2 TGTGCCAGCAGCCTCCGGGGGGGCAACACTGAAGCTTTCTTT CASSLRGGNTEAFF
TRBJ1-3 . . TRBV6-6 TGTGCCACTGGGAGCCCAGGTGCCTCTGGAAACACCATATATTTT CATGSPGASGNTIYF
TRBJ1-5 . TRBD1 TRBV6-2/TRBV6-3 TGTGCCAGCAGTACAGGGGTACAGCCCCAGCATTTT CASSTGVQPQHF
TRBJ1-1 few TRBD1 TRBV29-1 TGCAGCGTGGAGGACAGGGTGAACACTGAAGCTTTCTTT CSVEDRVNTEAFF
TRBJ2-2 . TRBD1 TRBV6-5 TGTGCCAGCAGTTACGGACAGGGGGACACCGGGGAGCTGTTTTTT CASSYGQGDTGELFF
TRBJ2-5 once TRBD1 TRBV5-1 TGCGCCAGCAGCCCCCAAGGGACAGCCAAGGGAGAGACCCAGTACTTC CASSPQGTAKGETQYF
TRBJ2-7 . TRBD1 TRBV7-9 TGTGCCAGCAGCTCACCGGGACAGGGGCTCGAGCAGTACTTC CASSSPGQGLEQYF
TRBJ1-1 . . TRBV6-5 TGTGCCAGCGATAGGGGCGGGATGGGGACTGAAGCTTTCTTT CASDRGGMGTEAFF
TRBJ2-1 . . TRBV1 TGCACCAGCAGCGGGGACCACTACAGGGGCGATGAGCAGTTCTTC CTSSGDHYRGDEQFF
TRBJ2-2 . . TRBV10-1 TGCGCCAGCAGTGATAGGACTTCGGGGACCGGGGAGCTGTTTTTT CASSDRTSGTGELFF
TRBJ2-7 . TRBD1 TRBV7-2 TGTGCCAGCAGCCCCGGACAGGGGCGCTACGAGCAGTACTTC CASSPGQGRYEQYF
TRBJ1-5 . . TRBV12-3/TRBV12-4 TGTGCCAGCAGTGGTGTCTCGGGACAGCCCCAGCATTTT CASSGVSGQPQHF
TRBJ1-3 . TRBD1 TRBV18 TGTGCCAGCTCACCACGTATAGGACAGGGGATTCCTTGGAACACCATATATTTT CASSPRIGQGIPWNTIYF
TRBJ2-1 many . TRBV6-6 TGTGCCACCACCTGGGCCCTTGACAATGAGCAGTTCTTC CATTWALDNEQFF
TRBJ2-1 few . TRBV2 TGTGCCAGCAGTGATTTGGAAGATAGGATGGGCGAGCAGTTCTTC CASSDLEDRMGEQFF
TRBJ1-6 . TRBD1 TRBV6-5 TGTGCCAGCAGTTCCGACAGGGGTAATTCACCCCTCCACTTT CASSSDRGNSPLHF
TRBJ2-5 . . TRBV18 TGTGCCAGCTCCCCCAGGGGGGACCAAGAGACCCAGTACTTC CASSPRGDQETQYF
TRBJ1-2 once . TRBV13 TGTGCCAGCAGCTTCCAGGGGTATGGCTACACCTTC CASSFQGYGYTF
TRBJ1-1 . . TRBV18 TGTGCCAGCTCACCACCCACAGGGAGCACTGAAGCTTTCTTT CASSPPTGSTEAFF
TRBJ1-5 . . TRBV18 TGTGCCAGCTCACCAGCCATCCAGGGACAGCCCCAGCATTTT CASSPAIQGQPQHF
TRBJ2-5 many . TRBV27 TGTGCCAGCAGTTTTCAGATGGACCAAGAGACCCAGTACTTC CASSFQMDQETQYF
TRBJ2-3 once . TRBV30 TGTGCCTGGATGGGGGCCGGGGCAGATACGCAGTATTTT CAWMGAGADTQYF
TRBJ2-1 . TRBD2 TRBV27 TGTGCCAGTCGGGTCGCGGGAGGATACAATGAGCAGTTCTTC CASRVAGGYNEQFF
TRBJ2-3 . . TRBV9 TGTGCCAGCAGCGTCAGGGGAGATACGCAGTATTTT CASSVRGDTQYF
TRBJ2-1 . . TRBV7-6 TGTGCCAGCAGCACAGGGACGTATAGTGAGCAGTTCTTC CASSTGTYSEQFF
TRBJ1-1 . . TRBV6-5 TGTGCCAGCAGTTACGTGGGAGGGAACACTGAAGCTTTCTTT CASSYVGGNTEAFF
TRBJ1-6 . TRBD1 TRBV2 TGTGCCAGCCTCCTGGGACAGGAGAATTCACCCCTCCACTTT CASLLGQENSPLHF
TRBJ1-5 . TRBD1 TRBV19 TGTGCCAGTAGTATGACAGGGATAGGCAATCAGCCCCAGCATTTT CASSMTGIGNQPQHF
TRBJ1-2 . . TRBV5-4 TGTGCCAGCAGCCCAACCCAGGACTATGGCTACACCTTC CASSPTQDYGYTF
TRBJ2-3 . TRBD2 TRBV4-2 TGTGCCAGCAGCCAAGAAGATAGCGGGGGCCCCCCAGATACGCAGTATTTT CASSQEDSGGPPDTQYF
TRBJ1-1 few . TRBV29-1 TGCAGCGTAGACAAGAACACTGAAGCTTTCTTT CSVDKNTEAFF
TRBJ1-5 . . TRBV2 TGTGCCAGCAGTGAAATGAGAAATAGCAATCAGCCCCAGCATTTT CASSEMRNSNQPQHF
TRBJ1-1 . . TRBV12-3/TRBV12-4 TGTGCCAGCACCTCGGGTCGTGAAGCTTTCTTT CASTSGREAFF
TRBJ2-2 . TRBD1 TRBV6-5 TGTGCCAGCAGGAGGACAGGAGCGAACACCGGGGAGCTGTTTTTT CASRRTGANTGELFF
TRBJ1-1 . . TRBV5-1 TGCGCCAGCAGCTTATCAGGGTACACTGAAGCTTTCTTT CASSLSGYTEAFF
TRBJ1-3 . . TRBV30 TGTGCCTGGAGACACAACTCTGGAAACACCATATATTTT CAWRHNSGNTIYF
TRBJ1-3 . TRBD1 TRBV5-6 TGTGCCAGCAGCCCGACAGGGGACGGAAACACCATATATTTT CASSPTGDGNTIYF